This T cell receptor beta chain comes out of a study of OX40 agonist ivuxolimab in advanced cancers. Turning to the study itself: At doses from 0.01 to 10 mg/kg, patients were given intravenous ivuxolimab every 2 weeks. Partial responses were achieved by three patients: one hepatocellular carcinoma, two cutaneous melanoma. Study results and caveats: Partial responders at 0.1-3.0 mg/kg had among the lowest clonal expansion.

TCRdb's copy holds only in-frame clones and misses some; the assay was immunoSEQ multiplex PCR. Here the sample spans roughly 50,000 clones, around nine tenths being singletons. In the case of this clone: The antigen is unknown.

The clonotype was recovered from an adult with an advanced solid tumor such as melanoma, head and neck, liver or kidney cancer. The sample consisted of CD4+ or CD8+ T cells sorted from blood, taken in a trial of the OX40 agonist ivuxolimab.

In nucleotides, the CDR3 is TGCGCCAGCAGCTTTGAAGGGGGCACTGAAAAACTGTTTTTT. Protein: CASSFEGGTEKLFF. The rearrangement uses TRBV5-1 and TRBJ1-4, with TRBD1 identical over 7 bases. The V gene's germline CDR1 is SGHRS and CDR2 YFSETQ. The CDR3 totals 14 residues. The J segment lost 7 bases and the V segment lost 2 bases, leaving 5 bases of the junction unmatched.